This T cell receptor (beta chain) appears in the sequencing data of a study of metastatic and nonmetastatic thyroid tumors. Study-wide context: Repertoire comparison spanned blood and tumor or nodule tissue of malignant and benign thyroid patients. The study, taken as a whole, reports: It was reportedly found that TCR beta diversity was significantly higher in malignant thyroid tumors than in benign nodules, a difference seen in both blood and tumor samples.

As handled by the study authors: Clinicopathological groups differed in CDR3, with these differences serving to build a distant-metastasis classifier for papillary thyroid cancer. TCRdb reanalyzed the PCR reads with MiXCR. These V and J calls derive from TCRdb rather than the authors' analysis. The sample lists 15,000 or so clones; about 25% were seen once. Thyroid surgery had not been preceded by any treatment in any patient. A note on this clone: Its antigen remains unidentified.

V gave up 4 bases and J gave up 6 bases; unmatched junction bases: 19. This CDR3 has 19 amino acids. Germline V lookup: CDR1 LGHNA, CDR2 YNFKEQ. Sequences were obtained from blood. The chain has TRBV4-2 and TRBJ2-1, with 9 bases fitting TRBD2. The source is a male donor with papillary thyroid cancer or a benign thyroid nodule (not recorded which). Some clones in this sample may be carry-over from other donors' samples. The CDR3 region is CASSRPLSGGPGFSNEQFF. The DNA for the CDR3 is TGTGCCAGCAGCCGCCCCCTTAGCGGGGGCCCCGGATTTAGCAATGAGCAGTTCTTC.